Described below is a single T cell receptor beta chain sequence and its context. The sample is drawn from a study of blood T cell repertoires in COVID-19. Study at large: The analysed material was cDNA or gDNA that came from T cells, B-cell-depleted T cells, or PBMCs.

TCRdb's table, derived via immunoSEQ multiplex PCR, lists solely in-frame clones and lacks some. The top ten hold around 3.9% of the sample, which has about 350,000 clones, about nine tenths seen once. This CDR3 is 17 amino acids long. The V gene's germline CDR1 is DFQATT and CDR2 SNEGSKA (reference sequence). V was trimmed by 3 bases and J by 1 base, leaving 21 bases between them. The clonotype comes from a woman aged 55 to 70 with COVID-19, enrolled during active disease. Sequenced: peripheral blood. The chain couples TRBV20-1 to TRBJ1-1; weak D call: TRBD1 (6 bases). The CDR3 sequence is CSASKAGGARRNTEAFF. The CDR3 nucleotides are TGCAGTGCTAGTAAGGCCGGGGGGGCGAGGCGGAACACTGAAGCTTTCTTT.